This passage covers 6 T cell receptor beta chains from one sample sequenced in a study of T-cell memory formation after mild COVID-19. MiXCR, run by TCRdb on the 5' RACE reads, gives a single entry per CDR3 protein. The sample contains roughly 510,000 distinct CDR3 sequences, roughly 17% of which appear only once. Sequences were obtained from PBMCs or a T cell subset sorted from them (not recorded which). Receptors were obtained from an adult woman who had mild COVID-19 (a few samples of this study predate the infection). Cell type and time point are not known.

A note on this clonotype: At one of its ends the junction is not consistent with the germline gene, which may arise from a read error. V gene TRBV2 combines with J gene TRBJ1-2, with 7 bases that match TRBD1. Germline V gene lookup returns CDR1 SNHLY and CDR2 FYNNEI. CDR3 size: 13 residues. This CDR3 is CTSSPDRVGGYTF. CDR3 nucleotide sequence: TGTACCAGCAGTCCTGACAGGGTGGGCGGCTACACCTTC.

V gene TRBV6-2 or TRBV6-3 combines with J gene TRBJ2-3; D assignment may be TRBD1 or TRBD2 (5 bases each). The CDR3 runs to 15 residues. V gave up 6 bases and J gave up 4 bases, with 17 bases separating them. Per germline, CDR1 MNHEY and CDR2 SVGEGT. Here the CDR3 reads CASRSVPGGADTQYF. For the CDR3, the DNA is TGTGCCAGCAGGTCCGTCCCTGGGGGTGCAGATACGCAGTATTTT.

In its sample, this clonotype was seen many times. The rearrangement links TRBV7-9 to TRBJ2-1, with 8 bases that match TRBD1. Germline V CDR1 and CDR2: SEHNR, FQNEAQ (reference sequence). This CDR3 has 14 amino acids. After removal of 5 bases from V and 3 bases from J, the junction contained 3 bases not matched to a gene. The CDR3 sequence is CASSRDRSYNEQFF. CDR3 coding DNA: TGTGCCAGCAGCCGGGACAGGAGCTACAATGAGCAGTTCTTC. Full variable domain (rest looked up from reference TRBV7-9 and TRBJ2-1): DTGVSQNPRHKITKRGQNVTFRCDPISEHNRLYWYRQTLGQGPEFLTYFQNEAQLEKSRLLSDRFSAERPKGSFSTLEIQRTEQGDSAMYLCASSRDRSYNEQFFGPGTRLTVL.

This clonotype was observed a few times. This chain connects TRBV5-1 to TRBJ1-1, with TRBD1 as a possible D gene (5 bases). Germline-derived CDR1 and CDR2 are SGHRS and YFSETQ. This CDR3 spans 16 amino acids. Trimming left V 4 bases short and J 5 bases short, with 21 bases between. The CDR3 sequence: CASSPYPRQSGTEAFF. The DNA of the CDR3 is TGCGCCAGCAGCCCCTACCCCCGACAGTCGGGGACTGAAGCTTTCTTT.

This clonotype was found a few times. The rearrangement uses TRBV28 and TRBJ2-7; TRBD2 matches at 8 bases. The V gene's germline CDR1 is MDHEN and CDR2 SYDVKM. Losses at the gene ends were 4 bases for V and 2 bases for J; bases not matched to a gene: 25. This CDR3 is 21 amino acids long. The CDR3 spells CASSSNRPTSERAPRTYEQYF. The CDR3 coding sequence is TGTGCCAGCAGTTCAAACCGTCCGACTAGCGAGAGGGCCCCTAGGACCTACGAGCAGTACTTC.

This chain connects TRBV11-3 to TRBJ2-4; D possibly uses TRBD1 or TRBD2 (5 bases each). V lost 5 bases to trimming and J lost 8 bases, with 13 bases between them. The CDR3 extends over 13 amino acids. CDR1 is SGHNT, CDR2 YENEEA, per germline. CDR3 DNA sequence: TGTGCCAGCAGCGCCAACTGGGGACACATTCAGTACTTC. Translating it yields CASSANWGHIQYF.